Listed below are T cell receptor beta chains from one sample, sequenced in a study of CD8+ T cells in alopecia areata. Repertoires were generated with immunoSEQ multiplex PCR, while TCRdb's copy carries only in-frame clones and drops some. The table lists approximately 180,000 clones, around three fifths of them singletons, with under 1.2% in the top ten. The input for sequencing was CD4+ T cells sorted from blood, taken at week 24, from a patient treated with tofacitinib. The origin of the receptors is a human donor with alopecia areata. CDR3s include the opening cysteine and the closing phenylalanine or tryptophan. D genes are given only for firm matches. Size values are once, few and many counts, or a class for expanded clones, and some rows have none.

J	D	V	size	CDR3	DNA
TRBJ2-5	.	TRBV29-1	few	CSVEAPLQETQYF	TGCAGCGTTGAGGCACCCCTCCAAGAGACCCAGTACTTC
TRBJ1-1	.	TRBV29-1	few	CSVLNRQANTEAFF	TGCAGCGTCCTGAATAGACAGGCGAACACTGAAGCTTTCTTT
TRBJ1-4	TRBD1	TRBV7-2	.	CASSVDGTVFEKLFF	TGTGCCAGCAGCGTAGACGGGACAGTATTTGAAAAACTGTTTTTT
TRBJ2-7	TRBD1	TRBV29-1	.	CSVGRQGDEQYF	TGCAGCGTTGGGCGACAGGGGGACGAGCAGTACTTC
TRBJ1-4	.	TRBV5-6	once	CASSLGTSKGAEKLFF	TGTGCCAGCAGCTTGGGGACATCTAAGGGAGCTGAAAAACTGTTTTTT
TRBJ2-6	TRBD1	TRBV4-3	.	CASSQEGTVGAGANVLTF	TGCGCCAGCAGCCAAGAAGGGACAGTAGGCGCTGGGGCCAACGTCCTGACTTTC
TRBJ1-2	.	TRBV4-3	.	CASSHDTGFIDGYTF	TGCGCCAGCAGCCACGACACAGGGTTTATAGATGGCTACACCTTC
TRBJ2-1	.	TRBV9	.	CASSVEPANNEQFF	TGTGCCAGCAGCGTAGAGCCAGCCAACAATGAGCAGTTCTTC
TRBJ2-3	.	TRBV9	.	CASRTHGTDTQYF	TGTGCCAGCCGGACCCACGGAACAGATACGCAGTATTTT
TRBJ1-2	.	TRBV6-5	many	CASSPRVVGNGYTF	TGTGCCAGCAGCCCTCGGGTAGTTGGGAATGGCTACACCTTC
TRBJ1-1	.	TRBV7-2	.	CASSLGSPLRAFF	TGTGCCAGCAGCTTAGGTAGCCCTCTCCGAGCTTTCTTT
TRBJ2-7	.	TRBV7-2	.	CASSARQGRGEQYF	TGTGCCAGCAGCGCACGTCAGGGGCGCGGGGAGCAGTACTTC
TRBJ2-3	.	TRBV7-9	few	CASSPTQGWSTDTQYF	TGTGCCAGCAGCCCTACACAGGGATGGAGCACAGATACGCAGTATTTT
TRBJ1-6	.	TRBV6-1	.	CASSLRADNSPLHF	TGTGCCAGCAGTCTCAGGGCCGACAATTCACCCCTCCACTTT
TRBJ1-1	.	TRBV5-1	.	CASSLEGHLNTEAFF	TGCGCCAGCAGCTTAGAGGGACACTTGAACACTGAAGCTTTCTTT
TRBJ1-1	TRBD1	TRBV5-1	.	CASSLQGQGITEAFF	TGCGCCAGCAGCCTACAGGGGCAGGGAATAACTGAAGCTTTCTTT
TRBJ2-7	TRBD1	TRBV6-5	.	CATGQGSYEQYF	TGTGCCACCGGACAGGGATCCTACGAGCAGTACTTC
TRBJ1-1	.	TRBV30	.	CAWSQGSNTEAFF	TGTGCCTGGAGTCAGGGCTCAAACACTGAAGCTTTCTTT
TRBJ1-1	.	TRBV29-1	.	CSVGQRQNTEAFF	TGCAGCGTTGGGCAGCGCCAGAACACTGAAGCTTTCTTT
TRBJ2-3	.	TRBV27	.	CASTTGLITDTQYF	TGTGCCAGCACGACAGGTCTAATCACAGATACGCAGTATTTT
TRBJ1-5	TRBD1	TRBV6-5	.	CASSSGTGGNQPQHF	TGTGCCAGCAGCTCCGGGACAGGGGGAAATCAGCCCCAGCATTTT
TRBJ2-3	TRBD2	TRBV7-9	once	CASSARSGVTTDTQYF	TGTGCCAGCAGCGCACGTAGCGGGGTGACCACAGATACGCAGTATTTT
TRBJ1-2	.	TRBV6-1	once	CASSNDPASGYTF	TGTGCCAGCAGTAACGACCCAGCTTCTGGCTACACCTTC
TRBJ1-6	.	TRBV5-6	.	CASSNVRFGYSPLHF	TGTGCCAGCAGCAACGTCAGATTTGGGTATTCACCCCTCCACTTT
TRBJ2-5	TRBD2	TRBV4-3	.	CASSQDLAGGQETQYF	TGCGCCAGCAGCCAAGATTTAGCGGGGGGACAAGAGACCCAGTACTTC
TRBJ1-2	.	TRBV29-1	.	CSVGGVFADYGYTF	TGCAGCGTTGGGGGGGTTTTTGCTGACTATGGCTACACCTTC
TRBJ2-7	.	TRBV2	.	CASSPAGQIYEQYF	TGTGCCAGCAGTCCAGCCGGCCAAATCTACGAGCAGTACTTC
TRBJ1-2	.	TRBV30	once	CAWNPGATNYGYTF	TGTGCCTGGAACCCGGGGGCAACAAACTATGGCTACACCTTC
TRBJ2-7	TRBD1	TRBV29-1	.	CSVEGQGTYEQYF	TGCAGCGTTGAAGGACAGGGAACCTACGAGCAGTACTTC
TRBJ1-1	.	TRBV2	.	CASRFEQNTEAFF	TGTGCCAGCAGATTCGAACAGAACACTGAAGCTTTCTTT
TRBJ1-6	.	TRBV14	.	CASSQNTRGSPLHF	TGTGCCAGCAGCCAGAACACGAGAGGTTCACCCCTCCACTTT
TRBJ1-2	.	TRBV6-5	.	CASRPTGFEDGYTF	TGTGCCAGCAGACCTACAGGGTTCGAGGATGGCTACACCTTC
TRBJ2-3	.	TRBV5-1	.	CASSFGFSSKGDTQYF	TGCGCCAGCAGCTTTGGGTTCTCGTCGAAGGGAGATACGCAGTATTTT
TRBJ2-2	.	TRBV6-5	many	CASSFRAGELFF	TGTGCCAGCAGCTTCAGGGCCGGGGAGCTGTTTTTT
TRBJ1-2	TRBD1	TRBV29-1	.	CSVGGQGDGYTF	TGCAGCGTTGGGGGACAGGGCGATGGCTACACCTTC
TRBJ2-1	.	TRBV6-6	.	CASSPPRLDNEQFF	TGTGCCAGCAGTCCGCCTAGACTGGACAATGAGCAGTTCTTC
TRBJ2-7	.	TRBV7-2	.	CASRAAVLDEQYF	TGTGCCAGCAGGGCGGCAGTTTTAGACGAGCAGTACTTC
TRBJ1-2	.	TRBV7-2	.	CASSLTDTAGYTF	TGTGCCAGCAGCTTAACGGACACCGCCGGCTACACCTTC
TRBJ1-6	.	TRBV2	once	CASSRGSHNSPLHF	TGTGCCAGCAGCAGGGGATCTCACAATTCACCCCTCCACTTT
TRBJ2-5	.	TRBV30	.	CAWSGSNTQETQYF	TGTGCCTGGAGTGGCTCCAATACGCAAGAGACCCAGTACTTC
TRBJ2-3	.	TRBV29-1	.	CSVAEDGTDTQYF	TGCAGCGTTGCCGAAGATGGCACAGATACGCAGTATTTT
TRBJ2-5	TRBD2	TRBV7-2	.	CASSLDYFELAGDTQYF	TGTGCCAGCAGCTTAGATTATTTCGAGTTAGCGGGGGACACCCAGTACTTC
TRBJ2-7	.	TRBV11-2	few	CASSQRGYEQYF	TGTGCCAGCAGCCAACGGGGGTACGAGCAGTACTTC
TRBJ2-5	.	TRBV30	.	CAWTPLGVWETQYF	TGTGCCTGGACACCCCTCGGTGTTTGGGAGACCCAGTACTTC
TRBJ2-2	.	TRBV29-1	.	CSAEDASFGELFF	TGCAGCGCCGAAGACGCTTCGTTCGGGGAGCTGTTTTTT
TRBJ1-1	TRBD1	TRBV5-1	.	CASSFGDRVPEAFF	TGCGCCAGCAGCTTCGGGGACAGGGTTCCCGAAGCTTTCTTT
TRBJ1-2	TRBD1	TRBV29-1	.	CSAIPQGAGYTF	TGCAGCGCCATCCCACAGGGGGCTGGCTACACCTTC
TRBJ2-5	TRBD1	TRBV29-1	.	CSVGTRTGILETQYF	TGCAGCGTTGGTACGCGGACAGGGATCTTGGAGACCCAGTACTTC
TRBJ2-4	TRBD1	TRBV2	.	CASTGTGGNIQYF	TGTGCCAGCACCGGGACAGGGGGAAACATTCAGTACTTC
TRBJ2-5	.	TRBV30	.	CAWSVPPEMAAPQETQYF	TGTGCCTGGAGTGTACCCCCAGAAATGGCAGCGCCCCAAGAGACCCAGTACTTC